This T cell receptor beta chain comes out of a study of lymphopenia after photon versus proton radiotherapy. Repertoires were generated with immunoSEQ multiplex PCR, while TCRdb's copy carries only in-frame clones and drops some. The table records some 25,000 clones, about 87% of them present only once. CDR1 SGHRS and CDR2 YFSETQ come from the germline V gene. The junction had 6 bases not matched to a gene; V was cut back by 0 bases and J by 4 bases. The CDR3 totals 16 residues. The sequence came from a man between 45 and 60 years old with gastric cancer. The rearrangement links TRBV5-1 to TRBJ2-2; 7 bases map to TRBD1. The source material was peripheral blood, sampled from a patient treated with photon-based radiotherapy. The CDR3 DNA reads TGCGCCAGCAGCTTGGGACAGGGTAGTTTCACCGGGGAGCTGTTTTTT. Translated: CASSLGQGSFTGELFF.